This T cell receptor (beta chain) was sequenced for a study of graft-versus-host responses after intestinal transplantation. Regarding this clone: Antigen: not known.

The study, taken as a whole, reports: Allografts of patients with graft-donor T cell macrochimerism showed high graft-versus-host to host-versus-graft clone ratios.

Repertoires were generated with immunoSEQ multiplex PCR, while TCRdb's copy carries only in-frame clones and drops some. The sample records over 65,000 clones, 92% being singletons. CDR1 and CDR2 from the germline V gene are MNHEY and SMNVEV (reference sequence). CDR3 length: 14 amino acids. Between the trimmed V and J ends, which lost 4 bases and 0 bases, there was a span of 8 bases. The gene calls are TRBV27 and TRBJ2-3; D is possibly TRBD1 or TRBD2 (5 bases each). The specimen comprised PBMCs, sampled 98 days after intestinal transplantation. This TCR came from a human patient who received an intestinal transplant, so some T cells may come from the graft donor. The CDR3 protein is CASSSWDSTDTQYF. The CDR3 region has the DNA TGTGCCAGCAGTTCCTGGGACAGCACAGATACGCAGTATTTT.